This TCR beta chain was sequenced for a study of control samples from healthy donors and cancer patients. Method: immunoSEQ multiplex PCR; TCRdb's copy keeps in-frame clones and lacks some. The data contain approximately 140,000 clones, approximately 93% of them singletons. V shed 1 base and J shed 5 bases, with 12 bases lying between them. Germline V CDR1 and CDR2: MNHNS, SASEGT. This CDR3 comprises 14 residues. The sequenced material came from blood. The clonotype originates from a man between 18 and 29 years old in good health. The gene calls are TRBV6-1 and TRBJ2-7; D may be TRBD2 (6 bases). The CDR3 is CASSEGGVYHEQYF. In nucleotides, the CDR3 is TGTGCCAGCAGTGAAGGCGGGGTTTACCACGAGCAGTACTTC.